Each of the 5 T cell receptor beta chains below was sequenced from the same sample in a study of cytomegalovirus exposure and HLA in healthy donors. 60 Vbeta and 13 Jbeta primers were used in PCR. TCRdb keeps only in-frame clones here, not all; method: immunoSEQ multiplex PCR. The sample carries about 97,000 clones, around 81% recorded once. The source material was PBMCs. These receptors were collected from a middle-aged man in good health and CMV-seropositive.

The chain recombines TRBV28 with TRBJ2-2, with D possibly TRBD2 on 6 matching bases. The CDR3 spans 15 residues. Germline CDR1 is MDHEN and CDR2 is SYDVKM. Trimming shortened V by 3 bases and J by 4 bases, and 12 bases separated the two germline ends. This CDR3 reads CASSLGGDSTGELFF. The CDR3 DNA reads TGTGCCAGCAGTTTGGGCGGGGACTCCACCGGGGAGCTGTTTTTT.

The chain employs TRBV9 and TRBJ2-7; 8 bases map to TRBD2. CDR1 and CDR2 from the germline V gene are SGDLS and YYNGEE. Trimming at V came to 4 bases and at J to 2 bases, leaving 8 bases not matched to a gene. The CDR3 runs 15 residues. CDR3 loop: CASSSREGSTYEQYF. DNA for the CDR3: TGTGCCAGCAGCTCCCGGGAGGGATCTACCTACGAGCAGTACTTC.

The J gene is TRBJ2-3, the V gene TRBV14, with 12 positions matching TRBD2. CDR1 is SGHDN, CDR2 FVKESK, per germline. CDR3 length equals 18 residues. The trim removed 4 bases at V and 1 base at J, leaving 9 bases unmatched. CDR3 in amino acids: CASSRLLAGGPGTDTQYF. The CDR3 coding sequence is TGTGCCAGCAGCCGGCTGCTAGCGGGGGGGCCTGGCACAGATACGCAGTATTTT.

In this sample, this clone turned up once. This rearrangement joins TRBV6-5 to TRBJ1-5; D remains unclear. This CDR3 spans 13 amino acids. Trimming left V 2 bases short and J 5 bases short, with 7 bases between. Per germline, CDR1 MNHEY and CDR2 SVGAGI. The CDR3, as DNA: TGTGCCAGCAGTTACGATAAGCATCAGCCCCAGCATTTT. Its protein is CASSYDKHQPQHF.

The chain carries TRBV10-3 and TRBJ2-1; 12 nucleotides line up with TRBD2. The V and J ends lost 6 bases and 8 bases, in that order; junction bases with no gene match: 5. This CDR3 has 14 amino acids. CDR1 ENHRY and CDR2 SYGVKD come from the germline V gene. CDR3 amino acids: CAIRGLAGEYEQFF. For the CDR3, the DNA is TGTGCCATCAGGGGACTAGCGGGTGAATATGAGCAGTTCTTC.